The rows below give T cell receptor beta chains drawn from one sample of a study of blood T cell repertoires in COVID-19. Data came from immunoSEQ multiplex PCR; TCRdb stores just in-frame clones and leaves some out. The data show around 230,000 clones, about 79% seen once. The sequenced sample was peripheral blood. Receptors originate from a woman of 80 years or more with acute or convalescent COVID-19. The conserved cysteine and the conserved F or W are not part of the CDR3 here. Clone size is given for some rows only: seen once, a few or many times, or a class if the clone is expanded.

TRBJ1-1,NA,TRBV11-2,ASSPGTGGAF
TRBJ2-1,once,TRBV20-1,SASRWDEQF
TRBJ2-7,few,TRBV4-1,ASSQRGQGPPYEQY
TRBJ2-2,NA,TRBV28,ASSLTGAPGGELF
TRBJ1-5,NA,TRBV2,ASSEEVGAPQH
TRBJ2-1,NA,TRBV19,ASSIAPGGSYNEQF
TRBJ2-1,NA,TRBV11-2,ASSLVRGAYNEQF
TRBJ1-2,NA,TRBV6-2/TRBV6-3,ASSRSVGGPYGYT
TRBJ2-3,NA,TRBV3-1/TRBV3-2,ASSQTSVETDTQY
TRBJ2-5,NA,TRBV9,ASSVESQETQY
TRBJ2-4,NA,TRBV4-1,ASSQGSSGNIQY
TRBJ2-3,NA,TRBV6-6,ASRELRGGGTDTQY
TRBJ2-7,NA,TRBV6-1,ASSESGGGPYEQY
TRBJ1-2,NA,TRBV28,ASSLKTGGGYT
TRBJ1-1,NA,TRBV6-1,ASSELGRVNTEAF
TRBJ2-7,once,TRBV25-1,ASRPGGLPPEQY
TRBJ1-5,NA,TRBV12-5,ASGPGTGGTLGPQH
TRBJ2-7,NA,TRBV6-5,ASSIRTGSYEQY
TRBJ1-5,NA,TRBV5-1,ASSPGQGNQPQH
TRBJ1-2,NA,TRBV28,ASSRTGLAYGYT
TRBJ1-5,many,TRBV19,ASSMGQLFQPQH
TRBJ2-1,NA,TRBV13,ASSMTSGPYNEQF
TRBJ1-6,once,TRBV3-1/TRBV3-2,ASSQGASRGSSYNSPLH
TRBJ2-7,NA,TRBV6-1,ASSEELQPPTYEQY
TRBJ2-5,NA,TRBV2,ASTRDRETQY
TRBJ1-4,NA,TRBV6-7,ASSYRGMTREKLF
TRBJ2-5,few,TRBV5-4,ASSKQGSETQY
TRBJ1-1,NA,TRBV2,ASRAQGSINTEAF
TRBJ2-3,NA,TRBV9,ASSPRPTSTDTQY
TRBJ1-4,NA,TRBV2,ASRRTGGPNEKLF
TRBJ1-1,NA,TRBV12-3/TRBV12-4,ASTLNTEAF
TRBJ1-5,NA,TRBV28,ASSLNMNQPQH
TRBJ2-7,NA,TRBV3-1/TRBV3-2,ASTKIIHRGHEQY
TRBJ1-1,NA,TRBV1,TSSRTGVNTEAF
TRBJ2-7,NA,TRBV18,ASSYSETRYEQY
TRBJ2-5,NA,TRBV3-1/TRBV3-2,ASSPTSGGQGETQY
TRBJ1-3,NA,TRBV6-6,ASSLQGAETIY
TRBJ2-1,NA,TRBV4-1,ASSWDWPAKGREGQQF
TRBJ1-5,once,TRBV6-5,ASSASGGSNQPQH
TRBJ1-5,NA,TRBV24-1,ATSDGTGAPPQH
TRBJ1-1,once,TRBV6-1,ASSEGAAEAF
TRBJ1-1,NA,TRBV18,ASSLDRGQGNTEAF
TRBJ1-4,NA,TRBV30,AWSVWRGGGEKLF
TRBJ2-3,NA,TRBV5-1,ARCAGGGSDTQY
TRBJ2-1,NA,TRBV14,ASSLGTPGWNEQF
TRBJ2-1,NA,TRBV9,ASSVVGDRKNNEQF
TRBJ2-1,NA,TRBV24-1,ATSEGLSGTGLDNEQF
TRBJ2-3,NA,TRBV18,ASSLQQGPTDTQY